This TCR beta chain stems from a study of kidney transplant recipient with SARS-CoV-2 infection. Many counts were recorded for this clonotype. The V gene lost 2 bases and the J gene lost 1 base, with 15 bases spanning the gap. CDR3 length: 16 amino acids. Per the germline V gene, CDR1 is SGHTA and CDR2 is FQGNSA. TCRdb reprocessed the reads via MiXCR and lists one record per CDR3 protein. Of about 240,000 distinct CDR3 sequences listed, 29% are singletons. This receptor was obtained from a young adult male patient who had COVID-19 and was a kidney transplant recipient. Some T cells may be graft donor cells. The sequencing here drew on a blood sample, taken at baseline and between days 110 and 120 from a kidney transplant recipient. The chain has TRBV7-2 and TRBJ2-7; no clear D. CDR3 sequence (DNA): TGTGCCAGCAGCTTAAATGATGGGCTTTTGTCCTACGAGCAGTACTTC. It translates to CASSLNDGLLSYEQYF.